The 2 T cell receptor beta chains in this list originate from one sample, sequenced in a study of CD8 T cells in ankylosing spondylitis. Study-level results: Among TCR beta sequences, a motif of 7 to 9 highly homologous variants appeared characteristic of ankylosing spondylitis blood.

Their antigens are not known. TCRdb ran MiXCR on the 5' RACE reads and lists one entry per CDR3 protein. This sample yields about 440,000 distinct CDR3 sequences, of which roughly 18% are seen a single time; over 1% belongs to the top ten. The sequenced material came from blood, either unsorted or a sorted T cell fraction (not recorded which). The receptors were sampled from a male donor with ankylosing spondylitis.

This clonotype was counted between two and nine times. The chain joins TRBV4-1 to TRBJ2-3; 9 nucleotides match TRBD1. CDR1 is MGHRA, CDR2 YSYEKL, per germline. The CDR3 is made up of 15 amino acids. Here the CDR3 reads CSAASPGQGADTQYF. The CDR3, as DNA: TGCTCCGCAGCTTCCCCGGGACAGGGAGCAGATACGCAGTATTTT.

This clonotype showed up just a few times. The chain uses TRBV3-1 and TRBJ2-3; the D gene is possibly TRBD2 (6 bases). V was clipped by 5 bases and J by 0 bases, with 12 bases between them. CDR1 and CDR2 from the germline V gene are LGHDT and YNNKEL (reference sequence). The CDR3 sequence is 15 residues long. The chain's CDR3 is CASSSEGRSTDTQYF. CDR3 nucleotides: TGTGCCAGCAGCTCGGAGGGGCGCAGCACAGATACGCAGTATTTT.